This T cell receptor beta chain emerged from a study of shared clonotypes between healthy human individuals. The study's findings and limits: In this cohort, only blood was sampled, and tissue repertoires likely differ. Sharing across four donors was seen in about 5% of naive CD4 clonotypes.

Naive CD8 populations comprised CD45RO-negative cells positively selected for CCR7, excluding terminally differentiated effector memory CD45RA+ cells. J lost 5 bases, V lost 6 bases, and 23 bases had no gene match. Germline V CDR1 and CDR2: SGHVS, FQNEAQ. The CDR3 has 19 residues. Clones were sequenced by immunoSEQ multiplex PCR, and TCRdb holds only the in-frame ones, with some missing. The sample gives around 2.1 million clones, just over 90% of which show up once; 1.5% to 2% is in the top ten. Worth noting for this clone: Antigen unknown.

Sequencing was carried out using naive CD8+ T cells from PBMCs. The receptor's source is a man between 18 and 35 years old in good health. Some clones in this sample may be carry-over from other donors' samples. The chain combines TRBV7-8 with TRBJ2-5; 8 bases map to TRBD2. The CDR3 region is CASRPHKTTTGGVSETQYF. CDR3 coding DNA: TGTGCCAGCAGACCTCACAAAACCACTACCGGGGGGGTGTCCGAGACCCAGTACTTC.